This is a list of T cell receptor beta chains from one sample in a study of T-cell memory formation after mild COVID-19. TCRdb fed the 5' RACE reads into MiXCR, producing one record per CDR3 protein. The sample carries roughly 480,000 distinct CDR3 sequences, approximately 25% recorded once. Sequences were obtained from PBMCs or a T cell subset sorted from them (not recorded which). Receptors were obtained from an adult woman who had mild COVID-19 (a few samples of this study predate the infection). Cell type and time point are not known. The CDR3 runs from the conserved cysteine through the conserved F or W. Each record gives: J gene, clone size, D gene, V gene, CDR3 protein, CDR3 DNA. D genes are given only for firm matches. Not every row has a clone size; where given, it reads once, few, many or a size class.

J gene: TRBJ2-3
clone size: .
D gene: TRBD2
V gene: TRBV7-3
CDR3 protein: CASSPSGGRATDTQYF
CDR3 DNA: TGTGCCAGCAGCCCCAGCGGGGGAAGGGCCACAGATACGCAGTATTTT

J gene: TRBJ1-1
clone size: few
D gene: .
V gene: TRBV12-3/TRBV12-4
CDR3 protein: CASTRDYNTEAFF
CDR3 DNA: TGTGCCAGCACTAGGGACTACAACACTGAAGCTTTCTTT

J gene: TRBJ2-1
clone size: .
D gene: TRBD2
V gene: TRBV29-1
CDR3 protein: CSVGGGRETYNEQFF
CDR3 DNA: TGCAGCGTTGGAGGTGGGCGGGAGACGTACAATGAGCAGTTCTTC

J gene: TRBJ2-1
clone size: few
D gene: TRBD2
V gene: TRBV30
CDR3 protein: CAWSGLAGGNEQFF
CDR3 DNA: TGTGCCTGGAGTGGACTAGCGGGGGGCAATGAGCAGTTCTTC

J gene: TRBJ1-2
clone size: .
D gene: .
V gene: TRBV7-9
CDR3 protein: CASGKGTEQYGYTF
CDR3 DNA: TGTGCCAGCGGTAAGGGGACGGAACAGTATGGCTACACCTTC

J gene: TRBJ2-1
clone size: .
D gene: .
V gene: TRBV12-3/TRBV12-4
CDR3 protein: CASSLRGLSEQFF
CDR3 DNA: TGTGCCAGCAGTTTGAGGGGCCTATCTGAGCAGTTCTTC

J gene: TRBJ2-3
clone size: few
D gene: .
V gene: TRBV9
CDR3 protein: CASSWKTDSDTQYF
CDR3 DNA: TGTGCCAGCAGCTGGAAGACAGATTCAGATACGCAGTATTTT

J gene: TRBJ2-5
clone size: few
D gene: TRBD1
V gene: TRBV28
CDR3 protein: CASSLSGGMKTQYF
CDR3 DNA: TGTGCCAGCAGTTTATCAGGGGGCATGAAGACCCAGTACTTC

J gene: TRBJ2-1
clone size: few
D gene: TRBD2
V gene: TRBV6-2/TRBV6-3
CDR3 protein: CASSSGTSGISSYNEQFF
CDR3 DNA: TGTGCCAGCAGTTCTGGGACTAGCGGGATCTCTTCCTACAATGAGCAGTTCTTC

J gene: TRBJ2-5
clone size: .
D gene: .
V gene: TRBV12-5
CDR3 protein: CASADIIQETQYF
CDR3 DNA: TGTGCTAGCGCGGACATCATCCAAGAGACCCAGTACTTC

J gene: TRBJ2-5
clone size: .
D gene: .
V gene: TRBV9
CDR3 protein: CASSVARGEGQETQYF
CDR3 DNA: TGTGCCAGCAGCGTAGCTAGGGGTGAAGGCCAAGAGACCCAGTACTTC

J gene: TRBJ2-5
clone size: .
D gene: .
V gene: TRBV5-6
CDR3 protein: CASSLKSQETQYF
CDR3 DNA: TGTGCCAGCAGCTTGAAGAGCCAAGAGACCCAGTACTTC

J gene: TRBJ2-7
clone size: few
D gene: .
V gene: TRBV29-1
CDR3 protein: CSVQTAYEQYF
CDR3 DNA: TGCAGCGTTCAGACAGCGTACGAGCAGTACTTC

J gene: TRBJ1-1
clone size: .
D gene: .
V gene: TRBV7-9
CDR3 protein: CASSLGGKTEAFF
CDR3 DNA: TGTGCCAGCAGCTTAGGGGGCAAGACTGAAGCTTTCTTT

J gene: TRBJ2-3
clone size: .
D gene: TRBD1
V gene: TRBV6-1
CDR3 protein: CASSEYGTGSSDTQYF
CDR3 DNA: TGTGCCAGCAGTGAATACGGGACAGGGAGTTCGGATACGCAGTATTTT

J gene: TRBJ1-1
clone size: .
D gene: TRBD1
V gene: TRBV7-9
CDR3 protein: CASSPVDRGNTEAFF
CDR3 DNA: TGTGCCAGCAGCCCCGTTGACAGGGGGAACACTGAAGCTTTCTTT

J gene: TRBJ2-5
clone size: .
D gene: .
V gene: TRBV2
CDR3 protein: CASEILVGEETQYF
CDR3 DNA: TGTGCCAGCGAGATCCTAGTTGGAGAAGAGACCCAGTACTTC

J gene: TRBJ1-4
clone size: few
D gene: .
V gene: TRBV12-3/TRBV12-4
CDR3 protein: CASRPGQRNEKLFF
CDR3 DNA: TGTGCCAGCAGACCGGGACAACGGAATGAAAAACTGTTTTTT

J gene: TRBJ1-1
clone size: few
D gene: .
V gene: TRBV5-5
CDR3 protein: CASSLWRVLNTEAFF
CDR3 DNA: TGTGCCAGCAGCTTGTGGAGGGTTCTGAACACTGAAGCTTTCTTT

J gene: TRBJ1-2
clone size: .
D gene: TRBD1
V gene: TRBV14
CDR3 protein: CASSQFGQGVFGEGYTF
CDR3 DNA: TGTGCCAGCAGCCAATTCGGACAGGGGGTCTTCGGGGAAGGCTACACCTTC

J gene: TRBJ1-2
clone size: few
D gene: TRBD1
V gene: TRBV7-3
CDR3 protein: CASSLGPGQGIGNYGYTF
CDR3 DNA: TGTGCCAGCAGCTTAGGACCGGGACAGGGGATTGGTAACTATGGCTACACCTTC

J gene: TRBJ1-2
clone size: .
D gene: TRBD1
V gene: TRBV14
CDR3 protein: CASSQLGQDYGYTF
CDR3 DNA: TGTGCCAGCAGCCAATTAGGACAGGACTATGGCTACACCTTC

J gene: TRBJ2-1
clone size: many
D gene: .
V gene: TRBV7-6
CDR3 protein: CASSRQSAPDNEQFF
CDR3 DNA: TGTGCCAGCAGCCGACAGTCGGCCCCTGACAATGAGCAGTTCTTC

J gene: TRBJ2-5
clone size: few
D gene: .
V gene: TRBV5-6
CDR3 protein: CASSLLGNQAWTQYF
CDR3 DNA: TGTGCCAGCAGCTTGTTAGGGAACCAGGCGTGGACCCAGTACTTC

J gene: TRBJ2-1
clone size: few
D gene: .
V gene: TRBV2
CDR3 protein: CASRDRSRATAYNEQFF
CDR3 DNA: TGTGCCAGCAGGGATCGCTCCAGGGCCACCGCATACAATGAGCAGTTCTTC

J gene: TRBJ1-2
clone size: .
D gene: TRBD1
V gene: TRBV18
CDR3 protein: CASSPPQGSSAYGYTF
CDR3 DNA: TGTGCCAGCTCACCACCACAGGGGTCCTCCGCCTATGGCTACACCTTC

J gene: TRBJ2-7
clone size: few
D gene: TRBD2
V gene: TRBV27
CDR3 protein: CASSPSSGVVFYEQYF
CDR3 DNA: TGTGCCAGCAGTCCCTCTAGCGGGGTGGTTTTCTACGAGCAGTACTTC

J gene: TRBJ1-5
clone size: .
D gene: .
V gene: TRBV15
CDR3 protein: CATSRVGAVAPPQHF
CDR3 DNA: TGTGCCACCAGCAGAGTGGGGGCCGTCGCACCGCCCCAGCATTTT

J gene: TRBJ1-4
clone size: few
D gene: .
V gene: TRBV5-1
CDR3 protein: CASSFGLTNEKLFF
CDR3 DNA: TGCGCCAGCAGCTTCGGGTTGACTAATGAAAAACTGTTTTTT

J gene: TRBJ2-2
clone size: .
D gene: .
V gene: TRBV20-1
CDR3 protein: CSARRNTGELFF
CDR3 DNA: TGCAGTGCCCGGCGGAACACCGGGGAGCTGTTTTTT

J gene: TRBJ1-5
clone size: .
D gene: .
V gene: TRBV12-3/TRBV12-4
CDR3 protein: CASSLARGIGNQPQHF
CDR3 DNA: TGTGCCAGCAGTTTAGCGCGAGGGATAGGGAATCAGCCCCAGCATTTT

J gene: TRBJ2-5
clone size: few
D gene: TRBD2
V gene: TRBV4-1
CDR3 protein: CASSPRGGGQETQYF
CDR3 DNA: TGCGCCAGCAGCCCTCGGGGGGGTGGCCAAGAGACCCAGTACTTC

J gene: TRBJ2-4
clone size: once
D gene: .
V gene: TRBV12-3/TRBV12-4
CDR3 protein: CASSHTGRRDSHIQYF
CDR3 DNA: TGTGCCAGCAGCCATACGGGACGTAGGGACTCGCACATTCAGTACTTC

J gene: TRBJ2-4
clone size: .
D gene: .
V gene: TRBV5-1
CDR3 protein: CASSYRSREAKNIQYF
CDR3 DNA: TGCGCCAGCAGCTACAGAAGCAGGGAGGCCAAAAACATTCAGTACTTC

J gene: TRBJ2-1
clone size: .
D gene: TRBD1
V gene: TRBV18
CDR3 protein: CASSLMGQGGNEQFF
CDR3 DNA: TGTGCCAGCTCACTAATGGGACAGGGAGGAAATGAGCAGTTCTTC

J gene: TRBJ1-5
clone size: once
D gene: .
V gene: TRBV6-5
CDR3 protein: CASSLQGQGNQPQHF
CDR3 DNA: TGTGCCAGCAGTCTACAGGGTCAGGGCAATCAGCCCCAGCATTTT

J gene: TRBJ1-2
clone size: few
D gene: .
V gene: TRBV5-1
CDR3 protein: CASGNPTVNYGYTF
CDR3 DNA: TGCGCCAGCGGAAACCCGACAGTTAACTATGGCTACACCTTC

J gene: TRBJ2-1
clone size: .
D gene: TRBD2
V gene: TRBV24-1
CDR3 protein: CATSDLAGEGSYNEQFF
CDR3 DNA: TGTGCCACCAGTGATTTAGCGGGAGAGGGCTCCTACAATGAGCAGTTCTTC

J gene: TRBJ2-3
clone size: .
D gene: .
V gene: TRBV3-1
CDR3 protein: CASSQDPGATQYF
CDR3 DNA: TGTGCCAGCAGCCAAGATCCGGGGGCTACGCAGTATTTT

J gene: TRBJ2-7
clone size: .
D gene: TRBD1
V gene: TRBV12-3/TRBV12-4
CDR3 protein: CASSVAGGVNNEQYF
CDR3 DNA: TGTGCCAGCAGTGTTGCAGGGGGCGTTAATAACGAGCAGTACTTC

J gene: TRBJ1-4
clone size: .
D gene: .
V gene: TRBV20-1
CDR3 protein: CSASHELGKLFF
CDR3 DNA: TGCAGTGCTAGTCATGAATTGGGGAAACTGTTTTTT

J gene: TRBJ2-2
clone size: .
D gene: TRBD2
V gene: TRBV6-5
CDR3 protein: CASSYSGREYTGELFF
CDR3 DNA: TGTGCCAGCAGTTACTCGGGGAGGGAGTACACCGGGGAGCTGTTTTTT

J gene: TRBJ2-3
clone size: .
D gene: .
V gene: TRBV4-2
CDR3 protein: CASSQDGVSTDTQYF
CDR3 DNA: TGTGCCAGCAGCCAAGATGGGGTAAGCACAGATACGCAGTATTTT

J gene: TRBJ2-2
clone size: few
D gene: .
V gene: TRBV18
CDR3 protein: CASSPKAGELFF
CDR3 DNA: TGTGCCAGCTCACCAAAAGCCGGGGAGCTGTTTTTT

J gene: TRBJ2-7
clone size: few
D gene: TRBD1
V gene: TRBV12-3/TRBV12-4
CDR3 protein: CASSLGLDRAAEQYF
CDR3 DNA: TGTGCCAGCAGTTTAGGTCTGGACAGGGCGGCCGAGCAGTACTTC

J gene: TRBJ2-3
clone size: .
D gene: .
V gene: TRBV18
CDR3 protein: CASSQQWGTDTQYF
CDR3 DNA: TGTGCCAGCTCTCAGCAGTGGGGCACAGATACGCAGTATTTT

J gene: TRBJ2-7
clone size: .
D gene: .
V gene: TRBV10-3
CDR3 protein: CAIGGQSYEQYF
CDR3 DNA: TGTGCCATCGGTGGCCAGTCCTACGAGCAGTACTTC

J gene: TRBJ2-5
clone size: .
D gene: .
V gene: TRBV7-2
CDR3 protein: CASSLGSREETQYF
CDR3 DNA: TGTGCCAGCAGCTTAGGTTCCAGGGAAGAGACCCAGTACTTC

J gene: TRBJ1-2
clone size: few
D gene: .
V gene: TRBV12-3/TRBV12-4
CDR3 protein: CASSLSGGGKDGYTF
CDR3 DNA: TGTGCCAGCAGTTTATCTGGAGGGGGGAAGGATGGCTACACCTTC

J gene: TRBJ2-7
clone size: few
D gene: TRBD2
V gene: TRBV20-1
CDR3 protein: CSAREATSGYEQYF
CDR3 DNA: TGCAGTGCTAGAGAAGCGACTAGCGGCTACGAGCAGTACTTC

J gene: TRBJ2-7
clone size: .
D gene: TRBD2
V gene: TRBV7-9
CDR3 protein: CASSTTSVPYEQYF
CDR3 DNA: TGTGCCAGCAGCACTACTAGCGTTCCCTACGAGCAGTACTTC

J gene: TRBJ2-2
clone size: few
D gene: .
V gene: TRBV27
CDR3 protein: CASSLSLGAGELFF
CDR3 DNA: TGTGCCAGCAGTTTAAGTTTGGGCGCCGGGGAGCTGTTTTTT

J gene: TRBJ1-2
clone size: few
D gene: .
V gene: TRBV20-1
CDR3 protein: CSAFRTGIAGRGYTF
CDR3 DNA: TGCAGTGCTTTTAGGACCGGGATCGCAGGGAGAGGCTACACCTTC